The present entry profiles one T cell receptor beta chain with its context. V was clipped by 2 bases and J by 7 bases, with 8 bases between them. Germline V gene lookup returns CDR1 MNHEY and CDR2 SMNVEV (reference sequence). The CDR3 has 13 amino acids. The data derive from a study of cytomegalovirus exposure and HLA in healthy donors. Study as a whole: A data release that came early held roughly 85 million unique TCRs from HLA-typed donors.

The study ran its PCR with 60 Vbeta and 13 Jbeta primers. Profiling relied on immunoSEQ multiplex PCR, and the TCRdb table lists in-frame clones only, not all of them. Its table lists some 51,000 clones. Specimen: PBMCs. V usage is TRBV27 and J usage is TRBJ1-4, with unresolved D. The TCR sequence derives from a man aged 50 or older in good health and CMV-seropositive. The CDR3 nucleotides are TGTGCCAGCAGTTTAATGTATAGTGAAAAACTGTTTTTT. Encoded protein: CASSLMYSEKLFF.